This T cell receptor beta chain was recorded in a study of T cell changes during pregnancy in multiple sclerosis. From germline, CDR1 is LNHNV and CDR2 YYDKDF (reference sequence). CDR3 length equals 16 residues. V lost 0 bases, J lost 4 bases, and 6 bases stayed unmatched. Sequencing used immunoSEQ multiplex PCR; TCRdb keeps in-frame clones, though not all of them. The sample shows some 25,000 clones, around 87% of them seen only once. The receptor's source is a female donor in good health, enrolled as a control in a pregnancy study. The chain uses TRBV15 and TRBJ2-7; 10 bases line up with TRBD1. Sequenced material: CD4+ T cells from peripheral blood mononuclear cells, taken in the second trimester of pregnancy. In DNA form, the CDR3 reads TGTGCCACCAGCAGAGATTTGGGACAGGGGAAGTACGAGCAGTACTTC. It is translated as CATSRDLGQGKYEQYF. Combining the CDR3 with reference TRBV15 and TRBJ2-7 gives the whole variable domain DAMVIQNPRYQVTQFGKPVTLSCSQTLNHNVMYWYQQKSSQAPKLLFHYYDKDFNNEADTPDNFQSRRPNTSFCFLDIRSPGLGDTAMYLCATSRDLGQGKYEQYFGPGTRLTVT.